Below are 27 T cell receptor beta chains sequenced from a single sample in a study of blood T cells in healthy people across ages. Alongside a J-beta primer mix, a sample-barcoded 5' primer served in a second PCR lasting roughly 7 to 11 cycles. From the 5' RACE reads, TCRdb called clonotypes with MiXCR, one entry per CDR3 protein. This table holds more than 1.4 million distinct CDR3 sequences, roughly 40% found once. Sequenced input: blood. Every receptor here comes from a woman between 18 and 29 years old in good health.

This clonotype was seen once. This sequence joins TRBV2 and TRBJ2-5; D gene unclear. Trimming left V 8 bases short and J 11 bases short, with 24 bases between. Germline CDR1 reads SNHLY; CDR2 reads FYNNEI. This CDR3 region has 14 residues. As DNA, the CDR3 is TGTGCCAGCGGAAGGGATAGCCGCCCGCCTGAGCAGTACTTC. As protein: CASGRDSRPPEQYF.

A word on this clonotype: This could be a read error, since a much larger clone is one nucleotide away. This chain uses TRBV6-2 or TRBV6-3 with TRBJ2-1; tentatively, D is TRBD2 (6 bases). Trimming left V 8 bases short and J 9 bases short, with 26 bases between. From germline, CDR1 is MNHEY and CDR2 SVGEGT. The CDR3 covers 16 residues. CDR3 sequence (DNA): TGTGCCAGCGGTACGGGACTGCTGGTCCTCACAGCTGAGCAGTTCTTC. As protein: CASGTGLLVLTAEQFF.

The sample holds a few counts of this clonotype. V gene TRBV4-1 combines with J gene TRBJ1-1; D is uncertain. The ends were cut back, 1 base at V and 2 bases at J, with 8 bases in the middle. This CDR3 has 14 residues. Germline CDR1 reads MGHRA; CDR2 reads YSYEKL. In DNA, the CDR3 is TGCGCCAGCAGCCAAGTCCCACCTAACACTGAAGCTTTCTTT. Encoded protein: CASSQVPPNTEAFF.

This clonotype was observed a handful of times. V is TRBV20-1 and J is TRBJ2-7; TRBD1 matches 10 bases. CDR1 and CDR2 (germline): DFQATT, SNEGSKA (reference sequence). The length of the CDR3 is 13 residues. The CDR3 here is CSGLRDRGYEQYF. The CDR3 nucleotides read TGCAGCGGCCTCCGGGACAGGGGCTACGAGCAGTACTTC.

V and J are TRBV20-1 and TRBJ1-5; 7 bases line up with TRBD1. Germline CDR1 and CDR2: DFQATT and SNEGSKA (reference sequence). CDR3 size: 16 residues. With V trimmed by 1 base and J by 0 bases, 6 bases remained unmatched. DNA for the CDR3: TGCAGTGCTAGAGGATTTACAGGGGATAGCAATCAGCCCCAGCATTTT. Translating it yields CSARGFTGDSNQPQHF.

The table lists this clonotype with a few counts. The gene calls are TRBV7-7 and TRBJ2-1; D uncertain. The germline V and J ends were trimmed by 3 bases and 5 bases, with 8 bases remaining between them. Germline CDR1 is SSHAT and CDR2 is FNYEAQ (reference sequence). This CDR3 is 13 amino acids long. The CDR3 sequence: CASSFQLNNEQFF. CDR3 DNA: TGTGCCAGCAGCTTCCAACTTAACAATGAGCAGTTCTTC.

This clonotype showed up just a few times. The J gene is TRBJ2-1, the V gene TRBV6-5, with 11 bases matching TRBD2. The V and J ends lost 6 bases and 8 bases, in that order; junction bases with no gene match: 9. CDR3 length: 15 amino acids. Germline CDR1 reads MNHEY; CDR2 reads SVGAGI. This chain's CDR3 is CASSGGTSGSYEQFF. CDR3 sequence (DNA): TGTGCCAGCAGCGGAGGGACTAGCGGATCATATGAGCAGTTCTTC.

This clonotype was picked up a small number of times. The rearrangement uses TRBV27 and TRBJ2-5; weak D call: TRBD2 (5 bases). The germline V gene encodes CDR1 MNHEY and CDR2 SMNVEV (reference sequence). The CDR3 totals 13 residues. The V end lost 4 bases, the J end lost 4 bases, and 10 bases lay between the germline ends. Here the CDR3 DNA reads TGTGCCAGCAGTTCGGGGTTTGGAGAGACCCAGTACTTC. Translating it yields CASSSGFGETQYF.

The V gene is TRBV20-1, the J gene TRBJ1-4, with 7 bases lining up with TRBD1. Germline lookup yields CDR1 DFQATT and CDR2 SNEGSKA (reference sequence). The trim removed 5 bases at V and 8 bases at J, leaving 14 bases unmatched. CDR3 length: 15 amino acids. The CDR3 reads CSAGGGGTDFEKLFF. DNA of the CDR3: TGCAGTGCTGGAGGAGGGGGGACAGATTTCGAAAAACTGTTTTTT.

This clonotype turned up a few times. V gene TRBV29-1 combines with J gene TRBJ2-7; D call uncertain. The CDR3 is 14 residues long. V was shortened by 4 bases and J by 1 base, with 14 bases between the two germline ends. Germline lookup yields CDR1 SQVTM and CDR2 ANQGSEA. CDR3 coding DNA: TGCAGCGTTGTCTGGGTCTTGGGTTCCTACGAGCAGTACTTC. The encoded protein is CSVVWVLGSYEQYF.

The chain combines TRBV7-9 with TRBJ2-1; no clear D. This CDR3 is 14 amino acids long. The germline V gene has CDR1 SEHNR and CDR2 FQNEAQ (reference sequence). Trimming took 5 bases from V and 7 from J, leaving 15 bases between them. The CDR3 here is CASSPPPLGNEQFF. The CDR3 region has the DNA TGTGCCAGCAGCCCTCCACCCTTAGGGAATGAGCAGTTCTTC. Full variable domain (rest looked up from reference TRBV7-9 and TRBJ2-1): DTGVSQNPRHKITKRGQNVTFRCDPISEHNRLYWYRQTLGQGPEFLTYFQNEAQLEKSRLLSDRFSAERPKGSFSTLEIQRTEQGDSAMYLCASSPPPLGNEQFFGPGTRLTVL.

The CDR3 here is CASTRADGLHNEQFF. The DNA of the CDR3 is TGTGCCAGCACACGGGCGGACGGGTTGCACAATGAGCAGTTCTTC. V is TRBV28 and J is TRBJ2-1; D is ambiguous. The CDR3 runs 15 residues. V was shortened by 7 bases and J by 5 bases, with 18 bases between the two germline ends. Germline CDR1 and CDR2: MDHEN and SYDVKM.

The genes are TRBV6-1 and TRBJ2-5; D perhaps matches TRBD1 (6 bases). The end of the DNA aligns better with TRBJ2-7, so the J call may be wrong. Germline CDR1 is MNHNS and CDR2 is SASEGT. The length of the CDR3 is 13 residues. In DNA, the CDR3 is TGTGCCAGCAGTGAGCTGGGGGCCCACGAGCAGTACTTC. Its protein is CASSELGAHEQYF.

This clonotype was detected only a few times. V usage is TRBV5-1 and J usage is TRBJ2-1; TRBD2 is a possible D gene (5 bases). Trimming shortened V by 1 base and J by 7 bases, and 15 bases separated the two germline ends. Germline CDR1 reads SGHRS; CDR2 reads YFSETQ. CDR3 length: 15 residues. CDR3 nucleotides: TGCGCCAGCAGCTTGATGGACTTCCTTGGGAATGAGCAGTTCTTC. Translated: CASSLMDFLGNEQFF.

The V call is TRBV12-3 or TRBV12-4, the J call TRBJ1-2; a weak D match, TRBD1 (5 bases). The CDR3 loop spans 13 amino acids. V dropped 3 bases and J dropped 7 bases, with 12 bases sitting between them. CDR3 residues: CASSFLGAGGYTF. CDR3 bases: TGTGCCAGCAGTTTTCTCGGGGCGGGTGGCTACACCTTC.

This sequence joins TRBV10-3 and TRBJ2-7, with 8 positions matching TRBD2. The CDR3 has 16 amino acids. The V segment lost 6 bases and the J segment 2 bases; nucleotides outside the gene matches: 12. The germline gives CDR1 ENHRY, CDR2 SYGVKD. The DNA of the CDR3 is TGTGCCATCAGCCCTGGTGGTAGCGGGACTCCCTACGAGCAGTACTTC. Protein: CAISPGGSGTPYEQYF.

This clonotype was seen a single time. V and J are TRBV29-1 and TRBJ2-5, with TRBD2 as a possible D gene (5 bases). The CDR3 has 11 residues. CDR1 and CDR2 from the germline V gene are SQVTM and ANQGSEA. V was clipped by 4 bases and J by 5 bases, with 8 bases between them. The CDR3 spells CSVGTGETQYF. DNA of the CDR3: TGCAGCGTTGGGACTGGGGAGACCCAGTACTTC.

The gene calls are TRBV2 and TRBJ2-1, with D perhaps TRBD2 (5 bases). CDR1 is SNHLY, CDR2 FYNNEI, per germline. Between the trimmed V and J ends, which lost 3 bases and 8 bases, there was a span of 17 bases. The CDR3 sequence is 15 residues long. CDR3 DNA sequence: TGTGCCAGCAGTGACGAGAGGGCCCGGTGGGATGAGCAGTTCTTC. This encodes CASSDERARWDEQFF.

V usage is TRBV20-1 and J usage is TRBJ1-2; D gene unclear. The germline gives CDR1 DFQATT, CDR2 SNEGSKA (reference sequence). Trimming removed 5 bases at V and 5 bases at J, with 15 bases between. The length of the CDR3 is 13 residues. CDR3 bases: TGCAGTGCTGTCAAGCCAGGTGGATATGGCTACACCTTC. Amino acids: CSAVKPGGYGYTF.

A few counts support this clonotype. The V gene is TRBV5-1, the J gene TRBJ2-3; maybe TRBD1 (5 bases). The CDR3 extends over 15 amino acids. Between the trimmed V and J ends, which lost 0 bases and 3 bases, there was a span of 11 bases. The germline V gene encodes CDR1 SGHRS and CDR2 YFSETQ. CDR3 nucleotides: TGCGCCAGCAGCTTGGGGGGCAGGTGGACAGATACGCAGTATTTT. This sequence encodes CASSLGGRWTDTQYF.

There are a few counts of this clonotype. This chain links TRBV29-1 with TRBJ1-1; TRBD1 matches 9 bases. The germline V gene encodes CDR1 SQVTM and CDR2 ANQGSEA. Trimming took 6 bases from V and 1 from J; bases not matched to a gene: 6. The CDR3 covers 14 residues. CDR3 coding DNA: TGCAGCGTAACAGGGGGCGGGTCGAACACTGAAGCTTTCTTT. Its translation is CSVTGGGSNTEAFF.

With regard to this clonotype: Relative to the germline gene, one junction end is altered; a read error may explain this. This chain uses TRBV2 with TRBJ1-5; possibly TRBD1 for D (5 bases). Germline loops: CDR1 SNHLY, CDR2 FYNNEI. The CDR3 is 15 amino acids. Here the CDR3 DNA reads TGTGCCAGCACCCCTAGTGCGCGGGGCAAGCAGCCCCAGCATTTT. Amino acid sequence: CASTPSARGKQPQHF. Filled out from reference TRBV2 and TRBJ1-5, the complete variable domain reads EPEVTQTPSHQVTQMGQEVILRCVPISNHLYFYWYRQILGQKVEFLVSFYNNEISEKSEIFDDQFSVERPDGSNFTLKIRSTKLEDSAMYFCASTPSARGKQPQHFGDGTRLSIL.

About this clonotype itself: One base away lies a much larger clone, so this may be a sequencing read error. The CDR3 DNA follows: TGTGCCAGCAGTTACAGGGACAGGGGATCCTACGAGCGGTACTTC. Protein product: CASSYRDRGSYERYF. The chain employs TRBV6-5 and TRBJ2-7; 10 bases line up with TRBD1. The V gene's germline CDR1 is MNHEY and CDR2 SVGAGI. CDR3 length equals 15 residues.

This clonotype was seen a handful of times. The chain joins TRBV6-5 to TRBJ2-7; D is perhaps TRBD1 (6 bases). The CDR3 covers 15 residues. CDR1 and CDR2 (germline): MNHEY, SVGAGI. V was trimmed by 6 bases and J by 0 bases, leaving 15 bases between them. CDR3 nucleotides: TGTGCCAGCAGCATCACAGGGTCCTTCTCCTACGAGCAGTACTTC. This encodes CASSITGSFSYEQYF.

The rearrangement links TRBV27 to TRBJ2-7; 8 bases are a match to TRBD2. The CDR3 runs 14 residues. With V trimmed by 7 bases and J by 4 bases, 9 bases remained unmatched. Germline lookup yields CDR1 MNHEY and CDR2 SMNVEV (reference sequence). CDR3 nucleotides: TGTGCCAGCATCGGGGGGGGACAAGTATACGAGCAGTACTTC. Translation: CASIGGGQVYEQYF.

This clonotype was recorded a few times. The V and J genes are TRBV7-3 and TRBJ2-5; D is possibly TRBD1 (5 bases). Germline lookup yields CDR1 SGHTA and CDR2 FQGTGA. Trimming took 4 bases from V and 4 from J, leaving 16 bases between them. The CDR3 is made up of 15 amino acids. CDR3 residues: CASSSASGRPETQYF. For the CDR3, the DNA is TGTGCCAGCAGCTCCGCATCAGGGCGGCCAGAGACCCAGTACTTC.

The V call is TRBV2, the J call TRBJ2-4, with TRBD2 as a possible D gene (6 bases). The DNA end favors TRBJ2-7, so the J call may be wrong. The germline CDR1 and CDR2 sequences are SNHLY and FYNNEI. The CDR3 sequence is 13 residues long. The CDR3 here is CASKGRLAGEQYF. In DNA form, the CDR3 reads TGTGCCAGCAAGGGGAGGCTAGCTGGCGAGCAGTACTTC.